These 30 T cell receptor beta chains came from one sample sequenced in a study of breast tumors, draining lymph nodes, adjacent tissues. MiXCR was run by TCRdb on the multiplex PCR reads, yielding one entry per CDR3 protein. The data show 150,000 to 200,000 distinct CDR3 sequences, about 34% seen once. The lymph nodes were axillary draining lymph nodes from breast cancer patients. The material sequenced was axillary lymph node tissue. All receptors come from a female donor with breast cancer. Some clones in this sample may be carry-over from other donors' samples.

This clonotype has ten or more counts. The gene calls are TRBV4-1 and TRBJ1-5; the D is unclear. Trimming left V 1 base short and J 4 bases short, with 5 bases between. CDR1 is MGHRA and CDR2 is YSYEKL in the germline V gene. The CDR3 length is 13 residues. The CDR3 is CASSQGRNQPQHF. Written as DNA, the CDR3 is TGCGCCAGCAGCCAAGGCAGAAATCAGCCCCAGCATTTT.

This clonotype was seen many times. The chain couples TRBV7-8 to TRBJ1-5, with a weak D call TRBD1 (5 bases). There are 14 residues in the CDR3. The V and J ends lost 4 bases and 7 bases respectively, with 14 bases between them. Per germline, CDR1 SGHVS and CDR2 FQNEAQ. CDR3 DNA: TGTGCCAGCAGCTCTACAGGTTTGAGGCAGCCCCAGCATTTT. It translates to CASSSTGLRQPQHF.

This clonotype was counted ten times or more. V gene TRBV5-5 combines with J gene TRBJ2-5; D uncertain. This CDR3 has 15 amino acids. Trimming left V 0 bases short and J 3 bases short, with 12 bases between. Germline CDR1 is SGHKS and CDR2 is YYEKEE (reference sequence). For the CDR3, the DNA is TGTGCCAGCAGCTTGGCCGACCTAGGGAAAGAGACCCAGTACTTC. Its protein product is CASSLADLGKETQYF.

This clonotype was seen repeatedly, ten times or more. The chain employs TRBV4-3 and TRBJ2-3; 9 bases align to TRBD2. Germline V gene sequence: CDR1 LGHNA, CDR2 YSLEER. The CDR3 totals 19 residues. V lost 4 bases, J lost 5 bases, and 19 bases stayed unmatched. CDR3 nucleotides: TGCGCCAGCAGCCGCGGACCCGTCCAGTCGGGACTAGCAAGAGATACGCAGTATTTT. Its translation is CASSRGPVQSGLARDTQYF.

Turning to this clonotype: A read error may account for a junction end that differs from germline. The genes are TRBV19 and TRBJ1-5; D ambiguous. Germline V gene lookup returns CDR1 LNHDA and CDR2 SQIVND (reference sequence). The CDR3 is 15 residues long. The CDR3 loop is CASTYEERINQPQHF. CDR3 bases: TGTGCCAGCACCTACGAGGAACGGATCAATCAGCCCCAGCATTTC.

This clonotype was counted many times. The chain recombines TRBV29-1 with TRBJ1-2, with D unclear. V was pared by 3 bases and J by 7 bases, with 24 bases between. CDR3 length: 16 residues. CDR1 is SQVTM and CDR2 is ANQGSEA in the germline V gene. Written as DNA, the CDR3 is TGCAGCGTTGACCCACGGGCCATCCGTGGAGAGGGTGGCTACACCTTC. Protein sequence: CSVDPRAIRGEGGYTF.

This clonotype was counted once. The J gene is TRBJ2-5, the V gene TRBV9; 8 nucleotides agree with TRBD2. The germline gives CDR1 SGDLS, CDR2 YYNGEE. The ends lost 5 bases at V and 0 bases at J; junction bases unmatched: 9. The length of the CDR3 is 16 residues. The CDR3 DNA is TGTGCCAGCAGTAGCGGGGACATAAGGTACCAAGAGACCCAGTACTTC. This encodes CASSSGDIRYQETQYF.

This clonotype occurred many times. V gene TRBV28 combines with J gene TRBJ1-5; D is uncertain. Germline CDR1 reads MDHEN; CDR2 reads SYDVKM. Trimming shortened V by 7 bases and J by 3 bases, and 16 bases separated the two germline ends. The CDR3 loop spans 15 amino acids. CDR3 coding DNA: TGTGCCAGCATCCCCAATGGTCCGGACAATCAGCCCCAGCATTTT. It yields the protein CASIPNGPDNQPQHF.

This clonotype turned up a few times. A much larger clone sits a single nucleotide away, making a read error possible. This chain links TRBV6-1 with TRBJ2-5; 9 bases are shared with TRBD2. Germline CDR1 is MNHNS and CDR2 is SASEGT. Trimming removed 5 bases from V and 6 bases from J; junction bases left unmatched: 7. The CDR3 consists of 14 residues. CDR3 region: CASSQSGGWQTQYF. Here the CDR3 DNA reads TGTGCCAGCAGTCAAAGCGGGGGGTGGCAGACCCAGTACTTC.

This clonotype has more than one count but fewer than ten. This rearrangement joins TRBV2 to TRBJ1-1; TRBD1 is a possible D gene (5 bases). CDR1 and CDR2 from the germline V gene are SNHLY and FYNNEI. Trimming took 6 bases from V and 4 from J, leaving 12 bases between them. This CDR3 is built from 13 residues. The CDR3 is CASSGAVRTEAFF. CDR3 DNA: TGTGCCAGCAGCGGGGCAGTGCGCACTGAAGCTTTCTTT.

This clonotype came up many times. The chain is built from TRBV5-5 and TRBJ2-3, with D perhaps given as TRBD1 or TRBD2 (5 bases each). V was trimmed by 6 bases and J by 2 bases, leaving 16 bases between them. The CDR3 consists of 15 residues. Germline V CDR1 and CDR2: SGHKS, YYEKEE (reference sequence). The CDR3 DNA reads TGTGCCAGCAAGGGTGCAGGGACGCTCACAGATACGCAGTATTTT. Translating it yields CASKGAGTLTDTQYF.

The rearrangement joins TRBV11-2 to TRBJ2-3; 9 bases fit TRBD1. The CDR3 extends over 15 amino acids. V was pared by 5 bases and J by 1 base, with 4 bases of the junction left unmatched. Looked up from germline, CDR1 is SGHAT and CDR2 is FQNNGV. The CDR3 nucleotides are TGTGCCAGCAGCAGAAGGACAGGGGGCACAGATACGCAGTATTTT. It codes for CASSRRTGGTDTQYF.

The chain joins TRBV7-6 to TRBJ2-1; 9 nucleotides match TRBD1. The CDR3 covers 14 residues. The V gene end was trimmed by 5 bases and the J gene end by 7 bases; junction bases not matched to a gene: 6. Germline V CDR1 and CDR2: SGHVS, FNYEAQ. The CDR3, as DNA: TGTGCCAGCAGCACCCGGACAGGGGATAATGAGCAGTTCTTC. This translates into CASSTRTGDNEQFF. Full variable domain (missing parts from reference TRBV7-6 and TRBJ2-1): GAGVSQSPRYKVTKRGQDVALRCDPISGHVSLYWYRQALGQGPEFLTYFNYEAQQDKSGLPNDRFSAERPEGSISTLTIQRTEQRDSAMYRCASSTRTGDNEQFFGPGTRLTVL.

This clonotype was recorded many times. The chain carries TRBV30 and TRBJ2-6; TRBD1 might be the D (5 bases). Germline V gives CDR1 GTSNPN, CDR2 SVGIG (reference sequence). The CDR3 is 15 amino acids. Trimming took off 0 bases at V and 1 base at J, with 7 bases between the two ends. CDR3 in amino acids: CAWSVQASGANVLTF. DNA of the CDR3: TGTGCCTGGAGTGTACAGGCATCTGGGGCCAACGTCCTGACTTTC.

V is TRBV11-2 and J is TRBJ2-3; the D gene is possibly TRBD2 (6 bases). Deletions cut 5 bases from V and 2 bases from J, with 20 bases between. This CDR3 contains 17 residues. CDR1 is SGHAT and CDR2 is FQNNGV in the germline V gene. CDR3 DNA sequence: TGTGCCAGCAGCCAGTGGACTATTGAGTGGGCCACAGATACGCAGTATTTT. As protein: CASSQWTIEWATDTQYF.

This clonotype occurred many times. DNA for the CDR3: TGTGCCAGCAGCCCTACGCTGAGGGGTAAACGAAACATTCAGTACTTC. Its translation: CASSPTLRGKRNIQYF. The chain links TRBV7-9 to TRBJ2-4; D possibly matches TRBD1 or TRBD2 (5 bases each). CDR3 length equals 16 residues. Germline CDR1 and CDR2: SEHNR and FQNEAQ (reference sequence). Trimming took 5 bases from V and 6 from J, leaving 20 bases between them.

This clonotype occurred many times. Being one base from a much bigger clone, this may be a read error. The rearrangement uses TRBV19 and TRBJ1-5; TRBD1 is a possible D gene (5 bases). This CDR3 spans 14 amino acids. Germline CDR1 LNHDA, CDR2 SQIVND (reference sequence). The chain's CDR3 is CTSSGGGGNQPQHF. The CDR3 bases are TGTACCAGTAGTGGGGGAGGTGGCAATCAGCCCCAGCATTTT. Drawing the rest from reference TRBV19 and TRBJ1-5, the complete variable domain is DGGITQSPKYLFRKEGQNVTLSCEQNLNHDAMYWYRQDPGQGLRLIYYSQIVNDFQKGDIAEGYSVSREKKESFPLTVTSAQKNPTAFYLCTSSGGGGNQPQHFGDGTRLSIL.

This chain uses TRBV30 with TRBJ1-1; D is perhaps TRBD1 (5 bases). Germline-derived CDR1 and CDR2 are GTSNPN and SVGIG (reference sequence). The CDR3 totals 11 residues. V lost 8 bases and J 4 bases, leaving 11 bases between the germline ends. Here the CDR3 DNA reads TGTGCCCGGGCCGGGGGCACTGAAGCTTTCTTT. Translation: CARAGGTEAFF. The full variable domain, in which reference TRBV30 and TRBJ1-1 provide the parts outside the CDR3, is SQTIHQWPATLVQPVGSPLSLECTVEGTSNPNLYWYRQAAGRGLQLLFYSVGIGQISSEVPQNLSASRPQDRQFILSSKKLLLSDSGFYLCARAGGTEAFFGQGTRLTVV.

A few counts support this clonotype. A much bigger clone sits one base away, suggesting this may be a read error. The chain joins TRBV20-1 to TRBJ2-1; 8 positions match TRBD2. Per germline, CDR1 DFQATT and CDR2 SNEGSKA (reference sequence). The CDR3 consists of 16 residues. Losses at the gene ends were 2 bases for V and 9 bases for J; bases not matched to a gene: 15. The CDR3 nucleotides are TGCAGTGCTAGAAGACCCGCAGCGGGGGCCCCCACTGAGCAGTTCTTC. Its protein is CSARRPAAGAPTEQFF.

Only a few counts were recorded for this clonotype. The chain links TRBV15 to TRBJ1-1; D remains ambiguous. Trimming removed 0 bases at V and 0 bases at J, with 2 bases between. The CDR3 is 13 residues long. Germline V lookup: CDR1 LNHNV, CDR2 YYDKDF (reference sequence). CDR3 nucleotide sequence: TGTGCCACCAGCAGAGAGATGAACACTGAAGCTTTCTTT. It translates to CATSREMNTEAFF. The variable domain in full, with the rest retrieved from reference TRBV15 and TRBJ1-1, is DAMVIQNPRYQVTQFGKPVTLSCSQTLNHNVMYWYQQKSSQAPKLLFHYYDKDFNNEADTPDNFQSRRPNTSFCFLDIRSPGLGDTAMYLCATSREMNTEAFFGQGTRLTVV.

A remark on this clonotype: A read error may be the cause here, since a much bigger clone is one base away. The rearrangement joins TRBV6-2 or TRBV6-3 to TRBJ1-2; tentative D call: TRBD1 (6 bases). The CDR3 consists of 13 residues. CDR1 is MNHEY and CDR2 is SVGEGT in the germline V gene. The V end was cut by 5 bases, the J end by 6 bases, with 13 bases between. As DNA, the CDR3 is TGTGCCAGCAGTCCCACAGGGATCCATGGCTACACCTTC. Its protein is CASSPTGIHGYTF.

Comments on this clonotype: At one boundary the junction diverges from the germline segment, which might be a read error. The genes are TRBV10-2 and TRBJ1-1; D unresolved. Per the germline V gene, CDR1 is WSHSY and CDR2 is SAAADI. This CDR3 contains 14 residues. The CDR3 DNA reads TGTGCCTGGAGTAGGATACCGGAGAACACTGAAGCTTTCTTT. Translated, it gives CAWSRIPENTEAFF.

This clonotype appeared many times. The genes are TRBV12-3 or TRBV12-4 and TRBJ2-1; weak D call: TRBD2 (6 bases). Trimming cost V 5 bases and J 5 bases, with 16 bases left between them. CDR3 length: 15 amino acids. This CDR3 is CASSPFGGSHNEQFF. In nucleotides, the CDR3 is TGTGCCAGCAGTCCCTTTGGAGGGTCCCACAATGAGCAGTTCTTC.

The rearrangement uses TRBV5-6 and TRBJ1-1; 9 positions match TRBD1. Germline V lookup: CDR1 SGHDT, CDR2 YYEEEE. After removal of 0 bases from V and 6 bases from J, the junction contained 12 bases not matched to a gene. This CDR3 has 17 amino acids. The CDR3 bases are TGTGCCAGCAGCTTGGGGTCGACCGGACAGGGGAGATCTGAAGCTTTCTTT. Translating it yields CASSLGSTGQGRSEAFF.

V is TRBV30 and J is TRBJ1-1; D remains unclear. The germline gives CDR1 GTSNPN, CDR2 SVGIG (reference sequence). The length of the CDR3 is 12 residues. The ends were cut back, 8 bases at V and 1 base at J, with 11 bases in the middle. The CDR3 reads CARRWENTEAFF. DNA of the CDR3: TGTGCCAGACGGTGGGAGAACACTGAAGCTTTCTTT. The full variable domain, completed using reference TRBV30 and TRBJ1-1, is SQTIHQWPATLVQPVGSPLSLECTVEGTSNPNLYWYRQAAGRGLQLLFYSVGIGQISSEVPQNLSASRPQDRQFILSSKKLLLSDSGFYLCARRWENTEAFFGQGTRLTVV.

J is TRBJ1-4 and V is TRBV20-1; the D gene is possibly TRBD1 (5 bases). The V end lost 8 bases, the J end lost 4 bases, and 14 bases lay between the germline ends. The CDR3 length is 13 residues. CDR1 is DFQATT, CDR2 SNEGSKA, per germline (reference sequence). The DNA for the CDR3 is TGCAGTTCCCCGGGGCAACGTAATGAAAAACTGTTTTTT. Amino acid sequence: CSSPGQRNEKLFF.

The rearrangement uses TRBV7-2 and TRBJ2-7; D is perhaps TRBD1 or TRBD2 (7 bases each). Germline CDR1 SGHTA, CDR2 FQGNSA. The CDR3 consists of 16 residues. V gave up 2 bases and J gave up 3 bases, with 17 bases separating them. CDR3 sequence: CASSLFGGTEYYEQYF. In nucleotides, the CDR3 is TGTGCCAGCAGCTTATTCGGGGGGACAGAGTACTACGAGCAGTACTTC.

In this sample, this clonotype turned up many times. This chain uses TRBV11-2 with TRBJ2-7; no firm D call. CDR1 SGHAT and CDR2 FQNNGV come from the germline V gene. V lost 3 bases and J 6 bases, leaving 21 bases between the germline ends. The CDR3 spans 16 residues. The CDR3 bases are TGTGCCAGCAGCTTTTTAGCCCTATCCTTTTTTGGCGAGCAGTACTTC. Encoded protein: CASSFLALSFFGEQYF.

The chain links TRBV10-3 to TRBJ1-1; 8 bases fit TRBD1. The CDR3 is 15 amino acids. Germline trimming cut 5 bases from V and 3 bases from J; bases unmatched to any gene: 8. The germline CDR1 and CDR2 sequences are ENHRY and SYGVKD. In DNA form, the CDR3 reads TGTGCCATCAGTACTCGACCACAGGGGGACACTGAAGCTTTCTTT. Translated, it gives CAISTRPQGDTEAFF.

This clonotype has ten or more counts. The chain uses TRBV3-1 and TRBJ2-5; no definite D call. Germline values: CDR1 LGHDT, CDR2 YNNKEL (reference sequence). This CDR3 has 13 amino acids. Deletions cut 3 bases from V and 4 bases from J, with 9 bases between. The CDR3: CASSHYSTETQYF. The CDR3 DNA reads TGTGCCAGCAGCCATTACAGTACAGAGACCCAGTACTTC.